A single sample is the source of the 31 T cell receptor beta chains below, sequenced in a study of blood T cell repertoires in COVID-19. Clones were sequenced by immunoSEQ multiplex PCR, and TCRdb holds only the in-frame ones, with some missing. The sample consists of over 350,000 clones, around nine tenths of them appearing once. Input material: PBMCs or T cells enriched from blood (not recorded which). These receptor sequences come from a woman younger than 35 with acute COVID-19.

CDR3 sequence (DNA): TGTGCCAGCAGCGTAGGTCCAGTCAGTGAGCAGTTCTTC. It translates to CASSVGPVSEQFF. The chain couples TRBV9 to TRBJ2-1; unclear D gene. The CDR3 runs 13 residues. V gave up 0 bases and J gave up 9 bases, with 10 bases separating them. CDR1 is SGDLS and CDR2 is YYNGEE in the germline V gene.

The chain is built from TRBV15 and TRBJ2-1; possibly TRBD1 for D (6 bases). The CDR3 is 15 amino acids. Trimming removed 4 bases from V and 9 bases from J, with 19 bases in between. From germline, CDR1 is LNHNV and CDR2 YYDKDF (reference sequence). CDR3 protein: CATSTYGQSSREQFF. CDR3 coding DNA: TGTGCCACCAGCACTTATGGACAGTCCAGCCGTGAGCAGTTCTTC.

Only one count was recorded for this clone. Here the CDR3 reads CASISQPGGYNSPLHF. Written as DNA, the CDR3 is TGTGCCAGTATCTCGCAGCCTGGGGGGTATAATTCACCCCTCCACTTT. The chain is built from TRBV7-2 and TRBJ1-6, with a tentative D call TRBD1 (5 bases). Germline CDR1 and CDR2: SGHTA and FQGNSA. The V end lost 9 bases, the J end lost 4 bases, and 19 bases lay between the germline ends. This CDR3 region has 16 residues.

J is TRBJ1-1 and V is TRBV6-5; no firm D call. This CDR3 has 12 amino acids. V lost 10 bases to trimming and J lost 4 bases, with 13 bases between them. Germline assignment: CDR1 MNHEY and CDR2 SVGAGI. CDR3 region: CATGREGTEAFF. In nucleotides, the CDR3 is TGTGCCACCGGGAGGGAAGGCACTGAAGCTTTCTTT.

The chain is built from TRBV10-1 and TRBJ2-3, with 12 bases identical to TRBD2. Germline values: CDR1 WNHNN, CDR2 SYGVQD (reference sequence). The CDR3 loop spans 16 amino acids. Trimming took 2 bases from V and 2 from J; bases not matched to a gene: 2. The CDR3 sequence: CASSEGLAGTTDTQYF. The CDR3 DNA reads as TGCGCCAGCAGTGAGGGACTAGCGGGGACCACAGATACGCAGTATTTT.

The CDR3 DNA is TGTGCCAGCAGCTTAGGACAGCCCAGCTCCTACGAGCAGTACTTC. Amino acid sequence: CASSLGQPSSYEQYF. V usage is TRBV13 and J usage is TRBJ2-7; D is undetermined. The CDR3 extends over 15 amino acids. V lost 0 bases and J lost 0, with 9 bases in between. The germline CDR1 and CDR2 sequences are PRHDT and FYEKMQ (reference sequence).

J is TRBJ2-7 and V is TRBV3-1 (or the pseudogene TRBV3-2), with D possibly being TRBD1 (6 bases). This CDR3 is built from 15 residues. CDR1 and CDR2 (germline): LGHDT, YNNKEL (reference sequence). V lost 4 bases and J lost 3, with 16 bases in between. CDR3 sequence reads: CASSLRQARVYEQYF. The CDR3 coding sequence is TGTGCCAGCAGCCTCCGACAGGCTAGAGTCTACGAGCAGTACTTC.

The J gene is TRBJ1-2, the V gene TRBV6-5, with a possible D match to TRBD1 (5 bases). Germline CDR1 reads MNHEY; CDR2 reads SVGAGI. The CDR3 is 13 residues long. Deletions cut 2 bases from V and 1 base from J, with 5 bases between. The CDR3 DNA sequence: TGTGCCAGCAGTTACGACAGTAACTATGGCTACACCTTC. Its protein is CASSYDSNYGYTF.

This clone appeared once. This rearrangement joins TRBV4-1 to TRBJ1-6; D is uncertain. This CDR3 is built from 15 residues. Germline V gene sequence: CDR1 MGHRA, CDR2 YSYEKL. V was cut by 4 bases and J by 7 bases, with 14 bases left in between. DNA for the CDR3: TGCGCCAGCAGCCCCTATAAGAGTCTAAATTCACCCCTCCACTTT. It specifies CASSPYKSLNSPLHF.

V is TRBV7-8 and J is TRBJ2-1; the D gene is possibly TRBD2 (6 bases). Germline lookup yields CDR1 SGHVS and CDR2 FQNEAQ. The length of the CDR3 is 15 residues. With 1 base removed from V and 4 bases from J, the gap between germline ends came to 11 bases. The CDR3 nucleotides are TGTGCCAGCAGCTTAGAAGGCGGGGAGTACAATGAGCAGTTCTTC. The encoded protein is CASSLEGGEYNEQFF.

CDR3 DNA sequence: TGTGCCAGCAGCTACCCAAACAAAGACTACGAGCAGTACTTC. Amino acids: CASSYPNKDYEQYF. The V and J genes are TRBV5-5 and TRBJ2-7; D not certain. Looked up from germline, CDR1 is SGHKS and CDR2 is YYEKEE (reference sequence). The CDR3 runs 14 residues. V shed 3 bases and J shed 3 bases, with 13 bases lying between them.

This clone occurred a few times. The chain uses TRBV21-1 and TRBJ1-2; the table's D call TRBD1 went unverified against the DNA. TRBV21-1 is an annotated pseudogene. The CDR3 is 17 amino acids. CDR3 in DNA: TGTGCCAGCAGCAGACGACAGGAGCCTTCCTATAACTATGGCTACACCTTC. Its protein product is CASSRRQEPSYNYGYTF.

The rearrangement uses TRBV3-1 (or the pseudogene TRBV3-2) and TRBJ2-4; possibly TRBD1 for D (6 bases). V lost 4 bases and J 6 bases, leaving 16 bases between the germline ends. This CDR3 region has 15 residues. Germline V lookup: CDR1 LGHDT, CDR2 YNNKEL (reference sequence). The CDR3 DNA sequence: TGTGCCAGCAGCCTGGGACCGGGACACTTAAACATTCAGTACTTC. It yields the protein CASSLGPGHLNIQYF.

The DNA for the CDR3 is TGTGCCAGCAGTACTCACAAAGGGGACAGGGAGCATTTT. It codes for CASSTHKGDREHF. The chain combines TRBV6-5 with TRBJ1-5; 9 nucleotides agree with TRBD1. The CDR3 consists of 13 residues. V gave up 5 bases and J gave up 14 bases; unmatched junction bases: 10. Germline loops: CDR1 MNHEY, CDR2 SVGAGI.

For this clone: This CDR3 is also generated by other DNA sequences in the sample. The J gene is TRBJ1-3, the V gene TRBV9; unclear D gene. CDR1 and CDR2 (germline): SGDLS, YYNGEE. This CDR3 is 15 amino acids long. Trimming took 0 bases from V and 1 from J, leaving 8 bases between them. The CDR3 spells CASSVEGGSGNTIYF. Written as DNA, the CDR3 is TGTGCCAGCAGCGTAGAGGGAGGGTCTGGAAACACCATATATTTT.

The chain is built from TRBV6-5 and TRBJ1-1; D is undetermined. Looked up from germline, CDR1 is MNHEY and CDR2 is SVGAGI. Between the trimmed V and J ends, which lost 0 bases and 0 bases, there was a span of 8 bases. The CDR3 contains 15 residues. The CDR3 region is CASSYSRQLNTEAFF. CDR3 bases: TGTGCCAGCAGTTACTCGAGGCAGTTGAACACTGAAGCTTTCTTT.

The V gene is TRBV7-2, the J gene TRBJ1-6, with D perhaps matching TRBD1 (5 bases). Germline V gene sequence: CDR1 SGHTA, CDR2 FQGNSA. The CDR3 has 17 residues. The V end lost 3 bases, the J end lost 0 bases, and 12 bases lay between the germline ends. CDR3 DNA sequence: TGTGCCAGCAGCTTTAGGGGCCATGGCTCCTATAATTCACCCCTCCACTTT. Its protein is CASSFRGHGSYNSPLHF.

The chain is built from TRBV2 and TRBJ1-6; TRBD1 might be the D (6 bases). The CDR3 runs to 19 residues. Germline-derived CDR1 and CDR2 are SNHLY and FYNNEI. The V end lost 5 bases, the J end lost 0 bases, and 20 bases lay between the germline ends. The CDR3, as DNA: TGTGCCAGCAGTCTACAGGGAAGAGTTCTTAGCTCCTATAATTCACCCCTCCACTTT. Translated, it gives CASSLQGRVLSSYNSPLHF.

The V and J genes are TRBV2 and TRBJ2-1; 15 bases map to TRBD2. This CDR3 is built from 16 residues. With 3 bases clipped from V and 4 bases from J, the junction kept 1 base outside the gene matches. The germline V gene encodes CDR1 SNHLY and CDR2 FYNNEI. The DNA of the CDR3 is TGTGCCAGCAGTGACGGACTAGCGGGGGGGTACAATGAGCAGTTCTTC. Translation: CASSDGLAGGYNEQFF.

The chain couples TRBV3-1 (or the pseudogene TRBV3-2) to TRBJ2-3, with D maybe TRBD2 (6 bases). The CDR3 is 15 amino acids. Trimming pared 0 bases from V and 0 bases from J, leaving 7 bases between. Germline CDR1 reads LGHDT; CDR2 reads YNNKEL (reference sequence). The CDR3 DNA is TGTGCCAGCAGCCAAGACGGGACTAGCACAGATACGCAGTATTTT. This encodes CASSQDGTSTDTQYF.

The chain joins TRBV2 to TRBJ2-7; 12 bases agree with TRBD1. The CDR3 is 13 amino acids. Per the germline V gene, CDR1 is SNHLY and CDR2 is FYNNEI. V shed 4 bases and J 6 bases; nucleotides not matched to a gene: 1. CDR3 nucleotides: TGTGCCAGCAGTGGGGACAGGGGGCGCGAGCAGTACTTC. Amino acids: CASSGDRGREQYF.

The CDR3 loop is CASSLFRDKDTQYF. The CDR3 DNA reads TGTGCCAGCAGCTTGTTCAGGGATAAGGATACGCAGTATTTT. The rearrangement joins TRBV11-2 to TRBJ2-3, with D perhaps matching TRBD1 (5 bases). V shed 3 bases and J shed 6 bases, with 13 bases lying between them. The germline gives CDR1 SGHAT, CDR2 FQNNGV. There are 14 residues in the CDR3.

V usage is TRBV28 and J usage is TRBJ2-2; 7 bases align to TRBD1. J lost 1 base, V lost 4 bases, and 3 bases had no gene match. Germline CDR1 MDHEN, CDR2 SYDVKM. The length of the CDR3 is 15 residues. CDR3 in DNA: TGTGCCAGCAGTTCCGGGACAGTGAACACCGGGGAGCTGTTTTTT. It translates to CASSSGTVNTGELFF.

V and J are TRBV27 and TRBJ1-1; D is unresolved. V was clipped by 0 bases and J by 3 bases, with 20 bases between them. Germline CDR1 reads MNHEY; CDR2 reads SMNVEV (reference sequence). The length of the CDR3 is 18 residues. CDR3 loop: CASSLSSTTYRIDTEAFF. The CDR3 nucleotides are TGTGCCAGCAGTTTATCTAGCACGACCTATCGTATAGACACTGAAGCTTTCTTT.

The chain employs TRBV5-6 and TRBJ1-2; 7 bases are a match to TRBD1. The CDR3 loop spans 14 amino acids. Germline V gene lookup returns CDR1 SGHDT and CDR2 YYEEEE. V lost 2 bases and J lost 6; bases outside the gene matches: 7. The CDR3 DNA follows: TGTGCCAGCAGCTTCTACACAGGGGTGAATGGCTACACCTTC. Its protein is CASSFYTGVNGYTF.

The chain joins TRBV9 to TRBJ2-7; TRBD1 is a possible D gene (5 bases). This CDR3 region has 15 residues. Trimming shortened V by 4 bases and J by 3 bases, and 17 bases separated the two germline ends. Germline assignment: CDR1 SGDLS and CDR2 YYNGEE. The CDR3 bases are TGTGCCAGCAGCCCCCGTCAGGGCTCCTACTACGAGCAGTACTTC. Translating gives CASSPRQGSYYEQYF.

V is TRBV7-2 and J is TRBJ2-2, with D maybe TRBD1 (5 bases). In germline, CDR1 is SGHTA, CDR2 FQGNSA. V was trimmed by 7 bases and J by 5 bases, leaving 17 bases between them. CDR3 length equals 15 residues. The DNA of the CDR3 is TGTGCCAGCACCTTTGAGGCAGGGCGAACCGGGGAGCTGTTTTTT. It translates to CASTFEAGRTGELFF. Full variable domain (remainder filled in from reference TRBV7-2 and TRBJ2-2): GAGVSQSPSNKVTEKGKDVELRCDPISGHTALYWYRQSLGQGLEFLIYFQGNSAPDKSGLPSDRFSAERTGGSVSTLTIQRTQQEDSAVYLCASTFEAGRTGELFFGEGSRLTVL.

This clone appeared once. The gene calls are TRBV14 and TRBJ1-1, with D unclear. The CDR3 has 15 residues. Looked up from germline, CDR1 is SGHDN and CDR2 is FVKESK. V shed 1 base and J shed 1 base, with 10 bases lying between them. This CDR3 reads CASSQVINWNTEAFF. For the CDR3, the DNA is TGTGCCAGCAGCCAAGTAATAAATTGGAACACTGAAGCTTTCTTT.

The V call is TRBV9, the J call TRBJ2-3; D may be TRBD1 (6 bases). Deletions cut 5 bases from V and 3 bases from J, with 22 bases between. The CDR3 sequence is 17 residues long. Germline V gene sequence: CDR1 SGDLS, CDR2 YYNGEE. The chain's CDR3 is CASRPFPSNRETDTQYF. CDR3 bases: TGTGCCAGCAGACCCTTCCCCTCAAACAGGGAGACAGATACGCAGTATTTT.

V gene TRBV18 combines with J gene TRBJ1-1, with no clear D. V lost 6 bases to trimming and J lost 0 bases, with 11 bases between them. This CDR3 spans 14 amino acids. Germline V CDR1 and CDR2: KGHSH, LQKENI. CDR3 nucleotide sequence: TGTGCCAGCTCGCCCGCAGCGTTGAACACTGAAGCTTTCTTT. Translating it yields CASSPAALNTEAFF.

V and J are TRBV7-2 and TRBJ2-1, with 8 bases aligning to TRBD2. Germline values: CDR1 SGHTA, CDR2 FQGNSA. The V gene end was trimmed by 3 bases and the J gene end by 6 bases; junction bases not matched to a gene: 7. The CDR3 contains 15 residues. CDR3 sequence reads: CASSLSRTSRNEQFF. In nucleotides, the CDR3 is TGTGCCAGCAGCTTGTCCAGGACTAGCCGCAATGAGCAGTTCTTC.